The 7 T cell receptor beta chains reported below all come from one sample, sequenced in a study of OX40 agonist ivuxolimab in advanced cancers. Libraries were prepared by immunoSEQ multiplex PCR; TCRdb keeps only in-frame clonotypes and omits some of them. The sample shows about 32,000 clones, just under 90% of them seen only once. Sequenced material: CD4+ or CD8+ T cells sorted from blood, taken in a trial of the OX40 agonist ivuxolimab. Receptor source: an adult with an advanced solid tumor such as melanoma, head and neck, liver or kidney cancer.

The rearrangement uses TRBV5-8 and TRBJ1-5; D is unclear. The germline V gene encodes CDR1 SGHTS and CDR2 YDEGEE. The V gene lost 4 bases and the J gene lost 3 bases, with 17 bases spanning the gap. The CDR3 runs 16 residues. In DNA, the CDR3 is TGTGCCAGCAGCCGTGAGGGCGGCCTTTACAATCAGCCCCAGCATTTT. This encodes CASSREGGLYNQPQHF.

This chain uses TRBV7-6 with TRBJ2-2, with 11 bases lining up with TRBD1. Germline V lookup: CDR1 SGHVS, CDR2 FNYEAQ. The CDR3 totals 15 residues. V lost 5 bases and J lost 5; bases outside the gene matches: 4. This chain's CDR3 is CASSPGTGGTGELFF. Here the CDR3 DNA reads TGTGCCAGCAGCCCTGGGACAGGGGGTACCGGGGAGCTGTTTTTT.

The CDR3 spells CASSQFSGRGQETQYF. CDR3 sequence (DNA): TGCGCCAGCAGCCAATTTAGCGGGAGGGGTCAAGAGACCCAGTACTTC. The gene calls are TRBV4-1 and TRBJ2-5; 11 bases line up with TRBD2. Looked up from germline, CDR1 is MGHRA and CDR2 is YSYEKL. There are 16 residues in the CDR3. J was trimmed by 2 bases and V by 2 bases; bases with no gene match: 4.

The chain links TRBV7-6 to TRBJ2-7, with TRBD2 as a possible D gene (6 bases). CDR1 is SGHVS, CDR2 FNYEAQ, per germline. The CDR3 runs to 17 residues. V lost 7 bases and J lost 2, with 24 bases in between. The CDR3 protein is CASTGAVGAGRPYEQYF. The CDR3, as DNA: TGTGCCAGCACCGGAGCGGTTGGGGCGGGGAGGCCCTACGAGCAGTACTTC.

The genes are TRBV11-2 and TRBJ1-2, with D uncertain. Germline V gene data show CDR1 as SGHAT and CDR2 as FQNNGV. V was clipped by 3 bases and J by 0 bases, with 5 bases between them. The CDR3 is made up of 13 amino acids. The DNA for the CDR3 is TGTGCCAGCAGCTTCTCTTCTAACTATGGCTACACCTTC. It translates to CASSFSSNYGYTF.

The V and J genes are TRBV7-9 and TRBJ1-5; weak D call: TRBD1 (5 bases). CDR1 and CDR2 from the germline V gene are SEHNR and FQNEAQ (reference sequence). V shed 5 bases and J shed 6 bases, with 17 bases lying between them. The CDR3 covers 15 residues. As DNA, the CDR3 is TGTGCCAGCAGCCAAGGGGTTCCCTCCTCTCAGCCCCAGCATTTT. Translated: CASSQGVPSSQPQHF.

The V gene is TRBV19, the J gene TRBJ2-7; D uncertain. The length of the CDR3 is 15 residues. Trimming shortened V by 3 bases and J by 2 bases, and 14 bases separated the two germline ends. Germline assignment: CDR1 LNHDA and CDR2 SQIVND (reference sequence). CDR3 DNA: TGTGCCAGTAGTATCCAATCGACCCTACCCTACGAGCAGTACTTC. It yields the protein CASSIQSTLPYEQYF.